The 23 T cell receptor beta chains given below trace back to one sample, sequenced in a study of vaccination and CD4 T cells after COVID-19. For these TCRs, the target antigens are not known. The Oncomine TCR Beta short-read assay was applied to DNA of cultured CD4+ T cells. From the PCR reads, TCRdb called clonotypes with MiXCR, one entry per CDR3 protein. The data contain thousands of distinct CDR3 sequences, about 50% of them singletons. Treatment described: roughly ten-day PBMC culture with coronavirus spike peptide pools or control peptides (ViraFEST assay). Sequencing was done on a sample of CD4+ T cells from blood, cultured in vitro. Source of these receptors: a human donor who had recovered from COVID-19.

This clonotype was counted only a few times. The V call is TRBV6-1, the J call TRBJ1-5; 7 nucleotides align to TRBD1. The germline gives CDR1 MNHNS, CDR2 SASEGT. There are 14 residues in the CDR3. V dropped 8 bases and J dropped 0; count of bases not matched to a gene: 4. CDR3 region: CASRQGYSNQPQHF. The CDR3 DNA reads TGTGCCAGCCGACAGGGCTATAGCAATCAGCCCCAGCATTTT.

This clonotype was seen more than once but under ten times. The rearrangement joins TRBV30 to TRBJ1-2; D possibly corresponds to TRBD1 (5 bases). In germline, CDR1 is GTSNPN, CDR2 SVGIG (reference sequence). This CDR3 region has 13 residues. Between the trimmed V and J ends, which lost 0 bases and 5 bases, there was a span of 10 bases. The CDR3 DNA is TGTGCCTGGAGTGTTAGGGGCAAGTATGGCTACACCTTC. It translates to CAWSVRGKYGYTF.

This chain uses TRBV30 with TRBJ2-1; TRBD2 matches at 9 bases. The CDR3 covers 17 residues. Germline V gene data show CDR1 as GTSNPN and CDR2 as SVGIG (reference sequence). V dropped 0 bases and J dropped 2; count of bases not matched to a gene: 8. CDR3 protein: CAWSVRREGLAYNEQFF. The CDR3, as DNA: TGTGCCTGGAGTGTACGGCGGGAGGGCCTGGCCTACAATGAGCAGTTCTTC.

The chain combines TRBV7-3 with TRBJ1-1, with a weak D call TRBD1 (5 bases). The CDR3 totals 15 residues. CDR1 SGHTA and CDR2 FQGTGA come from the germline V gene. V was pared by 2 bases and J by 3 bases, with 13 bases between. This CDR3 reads CASSLDRRGDTEAFF. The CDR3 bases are TGTGCCAGCAGCTTAGACCGCCGGGGGGACACTGAAGCTTTCTTT.

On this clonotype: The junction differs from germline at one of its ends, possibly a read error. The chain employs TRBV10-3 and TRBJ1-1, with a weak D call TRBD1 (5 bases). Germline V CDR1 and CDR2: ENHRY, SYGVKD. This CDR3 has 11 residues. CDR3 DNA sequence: TGTGCCATCAGTGATAAGGGGCCAGCTCGCTTT. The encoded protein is CAISDKGPARF.

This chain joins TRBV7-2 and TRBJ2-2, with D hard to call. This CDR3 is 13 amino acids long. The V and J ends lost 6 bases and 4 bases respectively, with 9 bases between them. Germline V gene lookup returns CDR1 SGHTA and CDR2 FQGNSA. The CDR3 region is CASSRGRTGELFF. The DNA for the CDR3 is TGTGCCAGCAGTCGAGGCCGCACCGGGGAGCTGTTTTTT.

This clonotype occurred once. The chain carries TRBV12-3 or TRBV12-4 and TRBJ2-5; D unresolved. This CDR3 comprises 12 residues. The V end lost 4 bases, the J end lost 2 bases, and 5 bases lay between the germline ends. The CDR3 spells CASSSLQETQYF. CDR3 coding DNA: TGTGCCAGCAGTTCTCTGCAAGAGACCCAGTACTTC.

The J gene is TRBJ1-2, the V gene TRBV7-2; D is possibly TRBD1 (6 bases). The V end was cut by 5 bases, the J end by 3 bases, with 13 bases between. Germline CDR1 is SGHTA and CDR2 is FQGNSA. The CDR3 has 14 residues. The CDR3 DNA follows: TGTGCCAGCAGCCCCCGGACAGACTACTATGGCTACACCTTC. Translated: CASSPRTDYYGYTF.

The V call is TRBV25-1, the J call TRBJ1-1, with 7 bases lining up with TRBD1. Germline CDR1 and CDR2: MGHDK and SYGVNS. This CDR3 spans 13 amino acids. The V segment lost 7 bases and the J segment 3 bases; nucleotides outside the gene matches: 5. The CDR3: CASTLQGYTEAFF. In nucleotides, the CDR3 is TGTGCCAGCACCCTACAGGGGTACACTGAAGCTTTCTTT.

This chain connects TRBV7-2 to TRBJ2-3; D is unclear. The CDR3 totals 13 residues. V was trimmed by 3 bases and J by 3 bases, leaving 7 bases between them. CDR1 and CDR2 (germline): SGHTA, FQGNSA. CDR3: CASSLYQTDTQYF. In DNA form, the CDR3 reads TGTGCCAGCAGCTTGTACCAGACAGATACGCAGTATTTT.

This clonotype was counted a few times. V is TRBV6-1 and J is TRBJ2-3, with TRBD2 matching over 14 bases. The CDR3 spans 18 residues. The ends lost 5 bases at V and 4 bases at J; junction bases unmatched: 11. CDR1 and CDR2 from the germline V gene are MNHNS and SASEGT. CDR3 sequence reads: CASSPAQGTSGSSDTQYF. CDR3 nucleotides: TGTGCCAGCAGTCCAGCCCAAGGGACTAGCGGGAGTTCAGATACGCAGTATTTT.

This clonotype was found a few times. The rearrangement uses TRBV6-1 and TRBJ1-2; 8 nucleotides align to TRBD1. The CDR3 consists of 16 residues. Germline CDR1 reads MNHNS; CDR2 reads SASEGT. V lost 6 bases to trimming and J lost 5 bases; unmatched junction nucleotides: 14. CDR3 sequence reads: CASRGTGTGKVYGYTF. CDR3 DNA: TGTGCCAGCAGAGGGACCGGGACAGGCAAAGTATATGGCTACACCTTC.

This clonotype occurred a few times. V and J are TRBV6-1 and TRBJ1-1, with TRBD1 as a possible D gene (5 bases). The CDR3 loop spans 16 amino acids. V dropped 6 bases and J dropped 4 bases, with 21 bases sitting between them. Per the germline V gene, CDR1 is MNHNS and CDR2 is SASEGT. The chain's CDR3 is CASSPSLGGTGTEAFF. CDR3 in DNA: TGTGCCAGCAGCCCCTCCCTGGGAGGGACCGGCACTGAAGCTTTCTTT.

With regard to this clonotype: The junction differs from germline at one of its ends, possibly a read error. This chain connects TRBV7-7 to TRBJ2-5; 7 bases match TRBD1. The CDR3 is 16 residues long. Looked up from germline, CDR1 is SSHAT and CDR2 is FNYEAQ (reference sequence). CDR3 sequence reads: CASSLMVWGTEETQYF. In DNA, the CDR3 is TGTGCTAGCAGCTTAATGGTTTGGGGGACAGAAGAGACCCAGTACTTC.

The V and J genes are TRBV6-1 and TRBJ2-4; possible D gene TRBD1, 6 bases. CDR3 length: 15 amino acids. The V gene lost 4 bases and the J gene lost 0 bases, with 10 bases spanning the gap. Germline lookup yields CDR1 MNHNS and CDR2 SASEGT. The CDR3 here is CASSGKQGAKNIQYF. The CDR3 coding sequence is TGTGCCAGCAGTGGGAAACAGGGAGCCAAAAACATTCAGTACTTC.

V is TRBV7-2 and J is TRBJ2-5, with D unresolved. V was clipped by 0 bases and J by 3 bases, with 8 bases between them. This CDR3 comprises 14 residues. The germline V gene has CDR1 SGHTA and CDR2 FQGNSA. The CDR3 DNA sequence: TGTGCCAGCAGCTTAGCGGGAAATAAAGAGACCCAGTACTTC. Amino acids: CASSLAGNKETQYF.

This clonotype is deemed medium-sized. The DNA of the CDR3 is TGTGCCTGCCCCTCGACGTTATGGAACACCGGGGAGCTGTTTTTT. This gives the protein CACPSTLWNTGELFF. The rearrangement uses TRBV30 and TRBJ2-2; D is undetermined. V shed 6 bases and J shed 1 base, with 15 bases lying between them. Per germline, CDR1 GTSNPN and CDR2 SVGIG (reference sequence). There are 15 residues in the CDR3.

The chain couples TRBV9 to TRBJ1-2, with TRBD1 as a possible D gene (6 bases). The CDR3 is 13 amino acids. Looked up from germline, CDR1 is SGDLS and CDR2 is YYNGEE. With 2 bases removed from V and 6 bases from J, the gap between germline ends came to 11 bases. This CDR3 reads CASSVQRGNGYTF. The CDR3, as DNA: TGTGCCAGCAGCGTGCAAAGGGGGAATGGCTACACCTTC.

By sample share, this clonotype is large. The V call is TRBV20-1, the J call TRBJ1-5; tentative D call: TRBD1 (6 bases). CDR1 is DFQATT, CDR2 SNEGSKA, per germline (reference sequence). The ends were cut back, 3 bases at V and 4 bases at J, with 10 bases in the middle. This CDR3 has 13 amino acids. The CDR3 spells CSASGQINQPQHF. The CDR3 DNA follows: TGCAGTGCTAGCGGACAGATAAATCAGCCCCAGCATTTT.

CDR3 sequence (DNA): TGTGCCAGCAGGCGCAGGGACAGGGAGTATGGCTACACCTTC. Its protein product is CASRRRDREYGYTF. The chain has TRBV6-1 and TRBJ1-2; 9 bases map to TRBD1. V lost 6 bases, J lost 5 bases, and 7 bases stayed unmatched. The CDR3 is 14 amino acids. Germline V gene sequence: CDR1 MNHNS, CDR2 SASEGT.

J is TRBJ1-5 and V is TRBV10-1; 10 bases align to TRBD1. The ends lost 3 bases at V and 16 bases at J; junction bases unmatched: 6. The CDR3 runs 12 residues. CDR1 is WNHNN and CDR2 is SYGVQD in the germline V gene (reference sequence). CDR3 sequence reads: CASSDGTGEKHF. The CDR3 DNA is TGCGCCAGCAGTGACGGGACAGGGGAAAAACATTTT.

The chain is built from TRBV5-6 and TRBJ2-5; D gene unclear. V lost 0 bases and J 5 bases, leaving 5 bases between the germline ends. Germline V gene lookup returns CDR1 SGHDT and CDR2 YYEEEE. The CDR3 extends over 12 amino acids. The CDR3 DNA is TGTGCCAGCAGCTTGGCCTCCGAGACCCAGTACTTC. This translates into CASSLASETQYF.

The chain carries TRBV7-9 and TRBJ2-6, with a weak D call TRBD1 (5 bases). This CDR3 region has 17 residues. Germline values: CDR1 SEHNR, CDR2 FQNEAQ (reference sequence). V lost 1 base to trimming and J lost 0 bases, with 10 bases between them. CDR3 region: CASSLVAGNSGANVLTF. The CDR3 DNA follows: TGTGCCAGCAGCTTAGTTGCAGGGAACTCTGGGGCCAACGTCCTGACTTTC.